The 18 T cell receptor beta chains below were found in one sample sequenced in a study of blood T cell repertoires in COVID-19. Only in-frame clones appear in the TCRdb table, and some are missing; sequencing was by immunoSEQ multiplex PCR. Of hundreds of thousands of clones listed, about 90% are singletons. The specimen sequenced was PBMCs or T cells enriched from blood (not recorded which). These receptors came from a woman aged 25 to 39 who had recovered from COVID-19.

The V gene is TRBV5-1, the J gene TRBJ2-2; perhaps TRBD1 as D (6 bases). This CDR3 spans 16 amino acids. Germline CDR1 is SGHRS and CDR2 is YFSETQ. Trimming shortened V by 4 bases and J by 7 bases, and 20 bases separated the two germline ends. The CDR3, as DNA: TGCGCCAGCAGCCGGAGTTCCACAGGGCTGGGCGGGGAGCTGTTTTTT. Its protein product is CASSRSSTGLGGELFF.

This chain joins TRBV18 and TRBJ1-1; D not resolved. The CDR3 consists of 14 residues. Germline lookup yields CDR1 KGHSH and CDR2 LQKENI. V was clipped by 4 bases and J by 1 base, with 10 bases between them. CDR3 nucleotides: TGTGCCAGCTCACATGGGAGTACGAACACTGAAGCTTTCTTT. This translates into CASSHGSTNTEAFF.

This clone was seen more than once but under ten times. V usage is TRBV13 and J usage is TRBJ2-7; D is perhaps TRBD2 (5 bases). Germline-derived CDR1 and CDR2 are PRHDT and FYEKMQ (reference sequence). V shed 5 bases and J shed 1 base, with 12 bases lying between them. The CDR3 consists of 14 residues. As DNA, the CDR3 is TGTGCCAGCAGCCTGAGGACTCGATCCTACGAGCAGTACTTC. Residues: CASSLRTRSYEQYF.

V and J are TRBV6-6 and TRBJ1-2, with D perhaps matching TRBD1 (6 bases). The CDR3 is 12 amino acids. CDR1 is MNHNY and CDR2 is SVGAGI in the germline V gene (reference sequence). Deletions cut 10 bases from V and 6 bases from J, with 15 bases between. The CDR3 loop reads CATLQGRNGYTF. CDR3 sequence (DNA): TGTGCCACGCTGCAGGGGAGAAATGGCTACACCTTC.

This chain links TRBV11-3 with TRBJ1-1, with unresolved D. Trimming removed 1 base at V and 4 bases at J, with 10 bases between. Germline V gene data show CDR1 as SGHNT and CDR2 as YENEEA. The CDR3 is 14 residues long. The CDR3 DNA reads TGTGCCAGCAGCTTAGGGGTAGGCGGCACTGAAGCTTTCTTT. Its protein is CASSLGVGGTEAFF.

The table lists this clone with a count of one. This chain connects TRBV5-6 to TRBJ2-3; D is undetermined. The germline V and J ends were trimmed by 0 bases and 7 bases, with 6 bases remaining between them. Per the germline V gene, CDR1 is SGHDT and CDR2 is YYEEEE. The CDR3 has 12 residues. The CDR3 sequence: CASSLAPNTQYF. As DNA, the CDR3 is TGTGCCAGCAGCTTGGCCCCAAATACGCAGTATTTT.

V is TRBV6-5 and J is TRBJ1-2; 10 bases line up with TRBD1. The junction had 6 bases not matched to a gene; V was cut back by 7 bases and J by 7 bases. Per germline, CDR1 MNHEY and CDR2 SVGAGI. This CDR3 contains 13 residues. In nucleotides, the CDR3 is TGTGCCAGCACCGAGGACAGGGGGACTGGCTACACCTTC. Amino acids: CASTEDRGTGYTF.

The V gene is TRBV2, the J gene TRBJ2-5; 10 nucleotides match TRBD2. CDR1 SNHLY and CDR2 FYNNEI come from the germline V gene. The CDR3 totals 17 residues. Trimming removed 5 bases from V and 4 bases from J; junction bases left unmatched: 13. The CDR3 nucleotides read TGTGCCAGCAGTTTCCCAGAGGAGCGGGAGGGCCGAGAGACCCAGTACTTC. Its translation is CASSFPEEREGRETQYF.

This chain joins TRBV5-1 and TRBJ2-1, with 11 bases aligning to TRBD2. CDR3 length: 16 amino acids. The V and J ends lost 5 bases and 6 bases, in that order; junction bases with no gene match: 10. Looked up from germline, CDR1 is SGHRS and CDR2 is YFSETQ. CDR3 loop: CASRSNSGRAFNEQFF. The CDR3 bases are TGCGCCAGCAGATCAAATAGCGGGAGGGCTTTCAATGAGCAGTTCTTC.

V usage is TRBV28 and J usage is TRBJ1-6; D remains ambiguous. CDR1 and CDR2 (germline): MDHEN, SYDVKM. Trimming removed 7 bases from V and 10 bases from J, with 11 bases in between. This CDR3 is built from 12 residues. The CDR3 sequence is CASTPRGSPLHF. In DNA form, the CDR3 reads TGTGCCAGCACCCCCCGAGGGTCACCCCTCCACTTT. Together with reference TRBV28 and TRBJ1-6, the CDR3 gives the full variable domain: DVKVTQSSRYLVKRTGEKVFLECVQDMDHENMFWYRQDPGLGLRLIYFSYDVKMKEKGDIPEGYSVSREKKERFSLILESASTNQTSMYLCASTPRGSPLHFGNGTRLTVT.

The J gene is TRBJ1-1, the V gene TRBV5-1; the D is unclear. V lost 5 bases, J lost 1 base, and 9 bases lay in between. The CDR3 contains 13 residues. The germline V gene encodes CDR1 SGHRS and CDR2 YFSETQ. DNA for the CDR3: TGCGCCAGCAGATTAACCAGGAACACTGAAGCTTTCTTT. It codes for CASRLTRNTEAFF. Using reference TRBV5-1 and TRBJ1-1 for the parts outside the CDR3, the full variable domain is KAGVTQTPRYLIKTRGQQVTLSCSPISGHRSVSWYQQTPGQGLQFLFEYFSETQRNKGNFPGRFSGRQFSNSRSEMNVSTLELGDSALYLCASRLTRNTEAFFGQGTRLTVV.

The chain recombines TRBV27 with TRBJ1-5; 7 bases are a match to TRBD1. The junction had 3 bases not matched to a gene; V was cut back by 3 bases and J by 7 bases. This CDR3 is 13 amino acids long. Germline values: CDR1 MNHEY, CDR2 SMNVEV (reference sequence). CDR3 residues: CASSFGQEQPQHF. The CDR3 DNA reads TGTGCCAGCAGTTTTGGACAGGAACAGCCCCAGCATTTT.

The V and J genes are TRBV18 and TRBJ1-4, with 7 nucleotides matching TRBD1. Unmatched junction bases numbered 10, after V lost 1 base and J lost 5 bases. This CDR3 is 17 amino acids long. Germline CDR1 and CDR2: KGHSH and LQKENI. The CDR3 nucleotides are TGTGCCAGCTCACCACGAAACGTGATCAGGGGGAATGAAAAACTGTTTTTT. Protein sequence: CASSPRNVIRGNEKLFF.

This chain uses TRBV19 with TRBJ1-2; the match to TRBD1 covers 12 bases. Trimming cost V 7 bases and J 7 bases; bases outside gene matches: 10. Germline V lookup: CDR1 LNHDA, CDR2 SQIVND (reference sequence). The CDR3 has 15 residues. The CDR3 bases are TGTGCCAGTATCAAAACCGGGACAGGGGGCAGTGGCTACACCTTC. Translation: CASIKTGTGGSGYTF.

This chain links TRBV5-1 with TRBJ2-2; D might be TRBD2 (5 bases). The CDR3 is 15 amino acids. Trimming took off 3 bases at V and 3 bases at J, with 12 bases between the two ends. Germline V gene data show CDR1 as SGHRS and CDR2 as YFSETQ. CDR3 nucleotide sequence: TGCGCCAGCAGCTGGCAAGGAGGAGACACCGGGGAGCTGTTTTTT. Its translation: CASSWQGGDTGELFF.

CDR3 protein: CASSLSTGGDYGYTF. CDR3 DNA sequence: TGTGCCAGCTCACTATCGACAGGGGGCGACTATGGCTACACCTTC. V usage is TRBV18 and J usage is TRBJ1-2; 10 bases fit TRBD1. The CDR3 length is 15 residues. The V segment lost 4 bases and the J segment 3 bases; nucleotides outside the gene matches: 5. CDR1 and CDR2 from the germline V gene are KGHSH and LQKENI.

The rearrangement uses TRBV28 and TRBJ1-1; possible D gene TRBD1, 6 bases. Germline V gives CDR1 MDHEN, CDR2 SYDVKM. Trimming shortened V by 3 bases and J by 1 base, and 9 bases separated the two germline ends. The CDR3 is 14 amino acids. The CDR3 DNA is TGTGCCAGCAGTTTCAGGGGATGGAACACTGAAGCTTTCTTT. Its protein is CASSFRGWNTEAFF.

The count of this clone is one. The chain employs TRBV13 and TRBJ2-1, with TRBD2 matching over 12 bases. Germline values: CDR1 PRHDT, CDR2 FYEKMQ (reference sequence). V shed 5 bases, J shed 5 bases, and the junction held 7 bases outside the gene matches. The CDR3 runs to 16 residues. This CDR3 is CASSRTRTSGDNEQFF. The CDR3 region has the DNA TGTGCCAGCAGCCGCACGCGGACTAGCGGGGACAATGAGCAGTTCTTC.